The clone carrying this T cell receptor (beta chain) showed up just a few times. Each CDR3 protein gets one entry after TCRdb re-called the PCR reads with MiXCR. The sample yields 10,000 to 15,000 distinct CDR3 sequences, around 50% seen once. This sample is part of a study of tumor-infiltrating lymphocytes in oesophageal squamous cell carcinoma. The CDR3 has 21 residues. CDR1 and CDR2 from the germline V gene are SGHVS and FQNEAQ. Between the trimmed V and J ends, which lost 4 bases and 4 bases, there was a span of 34 bases. The sequence derives from a male donor with esophageal squamous cell carcinoma. The chain uses TRBV7-8 and TRBJ1-2; TRBD1 might be the D (5 bases). Sequencing was done on a sample of normal esophageal tissue next to the tumor. The CDR3 DNA is TGTGCCAGCAGCTCCTATGAATACCCCGGGACGGCCACGACTAAATTCTATGGCTACACCTTC. It specifies CASSSYEYPGTATTKFYGYTF.